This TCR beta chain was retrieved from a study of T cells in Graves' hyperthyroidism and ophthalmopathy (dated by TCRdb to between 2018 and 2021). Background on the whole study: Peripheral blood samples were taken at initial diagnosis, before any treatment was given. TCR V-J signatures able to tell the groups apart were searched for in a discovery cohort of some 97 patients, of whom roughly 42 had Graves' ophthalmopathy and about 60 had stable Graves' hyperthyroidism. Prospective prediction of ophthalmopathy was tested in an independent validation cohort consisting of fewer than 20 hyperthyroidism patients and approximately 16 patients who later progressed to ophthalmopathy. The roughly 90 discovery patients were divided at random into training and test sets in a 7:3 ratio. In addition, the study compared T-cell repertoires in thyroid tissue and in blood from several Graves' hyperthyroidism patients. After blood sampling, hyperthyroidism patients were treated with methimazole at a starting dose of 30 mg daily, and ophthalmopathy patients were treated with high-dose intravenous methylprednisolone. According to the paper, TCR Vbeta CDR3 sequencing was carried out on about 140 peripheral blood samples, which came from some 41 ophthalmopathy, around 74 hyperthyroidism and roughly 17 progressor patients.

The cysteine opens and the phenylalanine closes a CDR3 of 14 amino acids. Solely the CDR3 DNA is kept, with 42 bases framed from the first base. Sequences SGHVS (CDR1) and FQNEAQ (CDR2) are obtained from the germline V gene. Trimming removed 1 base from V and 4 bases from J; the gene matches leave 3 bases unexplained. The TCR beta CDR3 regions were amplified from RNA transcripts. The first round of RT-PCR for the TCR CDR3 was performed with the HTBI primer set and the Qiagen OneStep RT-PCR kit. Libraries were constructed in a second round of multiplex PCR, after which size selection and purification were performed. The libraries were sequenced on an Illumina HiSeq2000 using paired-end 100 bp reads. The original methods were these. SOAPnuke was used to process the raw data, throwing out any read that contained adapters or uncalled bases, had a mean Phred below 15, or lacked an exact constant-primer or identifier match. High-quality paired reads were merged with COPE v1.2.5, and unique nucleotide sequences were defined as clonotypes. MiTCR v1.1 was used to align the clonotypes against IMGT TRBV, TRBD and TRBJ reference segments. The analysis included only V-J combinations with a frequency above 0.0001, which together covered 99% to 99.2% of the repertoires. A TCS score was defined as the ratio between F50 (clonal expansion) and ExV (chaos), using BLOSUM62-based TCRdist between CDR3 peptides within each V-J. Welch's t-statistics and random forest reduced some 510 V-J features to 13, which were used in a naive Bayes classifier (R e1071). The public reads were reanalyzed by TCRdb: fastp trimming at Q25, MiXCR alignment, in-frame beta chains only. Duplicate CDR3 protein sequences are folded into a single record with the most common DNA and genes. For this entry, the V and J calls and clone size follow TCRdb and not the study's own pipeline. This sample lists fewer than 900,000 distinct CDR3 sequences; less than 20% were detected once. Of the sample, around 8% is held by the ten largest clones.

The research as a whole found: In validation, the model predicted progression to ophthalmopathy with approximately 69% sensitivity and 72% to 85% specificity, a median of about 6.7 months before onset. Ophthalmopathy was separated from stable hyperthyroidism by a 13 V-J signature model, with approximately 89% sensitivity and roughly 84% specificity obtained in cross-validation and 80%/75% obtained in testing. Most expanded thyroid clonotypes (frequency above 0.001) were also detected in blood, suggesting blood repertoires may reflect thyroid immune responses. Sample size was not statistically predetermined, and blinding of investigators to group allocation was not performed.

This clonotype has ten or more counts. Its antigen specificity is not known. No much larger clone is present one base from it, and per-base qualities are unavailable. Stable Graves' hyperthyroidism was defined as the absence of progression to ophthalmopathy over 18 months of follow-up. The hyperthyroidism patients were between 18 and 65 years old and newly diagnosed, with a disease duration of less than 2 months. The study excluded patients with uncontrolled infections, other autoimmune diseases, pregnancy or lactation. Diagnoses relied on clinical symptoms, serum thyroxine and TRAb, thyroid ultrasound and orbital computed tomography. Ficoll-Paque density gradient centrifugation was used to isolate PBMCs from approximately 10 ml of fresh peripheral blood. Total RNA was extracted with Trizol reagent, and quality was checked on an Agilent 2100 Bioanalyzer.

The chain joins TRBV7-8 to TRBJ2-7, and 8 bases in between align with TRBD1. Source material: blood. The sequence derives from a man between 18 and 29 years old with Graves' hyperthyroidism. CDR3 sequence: CASSLGWTGYEQYF. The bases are TGTGCCAGCAGCTTAGGATGGACAGGGTACGAGCAGTACTTC.